This TCR beta chain is drawn from a study of cytomegalovirus exposure and HLA in healthy donors. Assay: immunoSEQ multiplex PCR; the TCRdb copy retains only in-frame clones and omits some. Here the sample spans 300,000 to 400,000 clones, roughly 88% being singletons. Sequencing used PBMCs. The TCR sequence derives from a woman aged 18-29 years in good health and CMV-seronegative.

CDR3 bases: TGTGCCAGCACCACCCGACAGTTTTCTGAAGCTTTCTTT. This gives the protein CASTTRQFSEAFF. The chain combines TRBV6-6 with TRBJ1-1; D possibly corresponds to TRBD1 (5 bases). The CDR3 contains 13 residues. V was pared by 7 bases and J by 6 bases, with 15 bases between. CDR1 is MNHNY, CDR2 SVGAGI, per germline (reference sequence).